A selection of T cell receptor beta chains follows, all from one sample in a study of blood T cell repertoires in COVID-19. Sequencing used immunoSEQ multiplex PCR; TCRdb keeps in-frame clones, though not all of them. The sample has about 300,000 clones, about 82% seen once. Material for sequencing was peripheral blood. The receptors shown here come from a woman in her 50s with acute or convalescent COVID-19. Both conserved end residues are part of each CDR3. A D gene is named only where the DNA matches it firmly. The size field is filled for only some rows; it gives once, few, many or a size class.

- | 12 | TRBJ1-6 | TRBV9 | - | CASSVSGSPLHF | TGTGCCAGCAGCGTATCGGGTTCACCCCTCCACTTT
- | 15 | TRBJ1-4 | TRBV18 | few | CASSPPGGGGEKLFF | TGTGCCAGCTCACCACCGGGGGGTGGAGGTGAAAAACTGTTTTTT
- | 19 | TRBJ2-5 | TRBV10-1 | - | CASSDLRCTSLKVQETQYF | TGCGCCAGCAGTGACCTACGCTGCACTAGTCTGAAGGTCCAAGAGACCCAGTACTTC
TRBD2 | 15 | TRBJ2-5 | TRBV9 | - | CASSVTSGDQETQYF | TGTGCCAGCAGCGTCACTAGCGGAGACCAAGAGACCCAGTACTTC
- | 16 | TRBJ1-5 | TRBV28 | - | CASSFTPGMGNQPQHF | TGTGCCAGCAGTTTCACCCCAGGGATGGGGAATCAGCCCCAGCATTTT
TRBD1 | 16 | TRBJ1-5 | TRBV7-2 | - | CASSFGQGYSNQPQHF | TGTGCCAGCAGCTTCGGACAGGGGTATAGCAATCAGCCCCAGCATTTT
- | 12 | TRBJ2-7 | TRBV7-9 | - | CASSFPGYEQYF | TGTGCCAGCAGCTTCCCAGGTTACGAGCAGTACTTC
- | 14 | TRBJ1-6 | TRBV7-3 | - | CASSLLRTMSPLHF | TGTGCCAGCAGCTTACTACGGACAATGTCACCCCTCCACTTT
- | 13 | TRBJ2-3 | TRBV7-2 | - | CASSLRRGDTQYF | TGTGCCAGCAGCTTACGGAGGGGAGATACGCAGTATTTT
TRBD1 | 15 | TRBJ1-4 | TRBV7-2 | - | CASSLWGTGDEKLFF | TGTGCCAGCAGCTTATGGGGGACAGGAGATGAAAAACTGTTTTTT
TRBD2 | 13 | TRBJ2-1 | TRBV11-2 | once | CASSEGLVNEQFF | TGTGCCAGCAGCGAAGGACTAGTCAATGAGCAGTTCTTC
- | 14 | TRBJ2-5 | TRBV19 | - | CASREGVLRETQYF | TGTGCCAGTAGAGAGGGGGTTCTTCGGGAGACCCAGTACTTC
- | 13 | TRBJ2-5 | TRBV12-3/TRBV12-4 | - | CASDSRNKDFDYF | TGTGCCAGCGACTCCCGAAATAAGGACTTTGACTACTTC
- | 14 | TRBJ1-5 | TRBV15 | - | CATSLRGAYQPQHF | TGTGCCACCAGCCTCCGGGGGGCTTATCAGCCCCAGCATTTT
- | 12 | TRBJ1-5 | TRBV28 | - | CASGRINQPQHF | TGTGCCAGCGGGAGAATCAATCAGCCCCAGCATTTT
- | 11 | TRBJ2-7 | TRBV7-8 | - | CASSEQVQQYF | TGTGCCAGCAGCGAACAAGTTCAGCAGTACTTC
- | 13 | TRBJ2-5 | TRBV7-3 | - | CASSLRREETQYF | TGTGCCAGCAGCTTACGGAGGGAGGAGACCCAGTACTTC
- | 13 | TRBJ2-1 | TRBV9 | - | CASSVSSQNEQFF | TGTGCCAGCAGCGTAAGTAGCCAAAATGAGCAGTTCTTC
TRBD1 | 14 | TRBJ2-7 | TRBV15 | - | CATSQGQGAYEQYF | TGTGCCACCAGCCAAGGACAGGGAGCCTACGAGCAGTACTTC
- | 13 | TRBJ2-3 | TRBV6-6 | - | CASNQQGRDTQYF | TGTGCCAGCAACCAACAGGGTCGAGATACGCAGTATTTT
TRBD2 | 17 | TRBJ2-2 | TRBV7-9 | - | CASSSGLAGGSTGELFF | TGTGCCAGCAGCTCGGGACTAGCGGGAGGATCCACCGGGGAGCTGTTTTTT
- | 15 | TRBJ2-2 | TRBV18 | few | CASSSGTPNTGELFF | TGTGCCAGCTCATCCGGGACACCTAACACCGGGGAGCTGTTTTTT
- | 14 | TRBJ1-1 | TRBV28 | - | CASSWGRSNTEAFF | TGTGCCAGCAGTTGGGGCAGATCAAACACTGAAGCTTTCTTT